The sequence of this TCR beta chain was determined in a study of Ad26.COV2.S vaccination and SARS-CoV-2 variants (dated by TCRdb to 2020 to 2022). Regarding the study in general: Vaccine-arm donors came from COV1001, a multicentre, randomized, double-blind, placebo-controlled phase I-IIa trial of Ad26.COV2.S in healthy adults. Participants in the trial were split at random into five groups of five each, receiving low-dose or high-dose Ad26.COV2.S once or twice, or else placebo on both occasions. A total of around 32 samples were included in the TCR-sequenced set, comprising some 20 Ad26.COV2.S vaccine recipients, 5 placebo recipients and 8 SARS-CoV-2 convalescent individuals. Dosing of Ad26.COV2.S was intramuscular, at either 5x10^10 or 1x10^11 viral particles, delivered as one shot or as two shots spaced 56 days apart. Investigators did not know the trial group allocation while performing experiments and assessing outcomes. The specificity and breadth of SARS-CoV-2-reactive T cell receptors after Ad26.COV2.S vaccination were assessed by TCRbeta repertoire sequencing. General conclusions and limits of the study: The study lacked the statistical power to compare responses across vaccine doses or regimens. Vaccine and placebo recipients had similar non-spike TCR breadth, a finding consistent with the vaccine containing only spike. After vaccination, substantial breadth of spike-specific CD8+ and CD4+ T cell responses was reported. According to the authors, total T cell responses may have been underestimated by the TCR breadth and depth analyses. Ad26.COV2.S recipients had higher spike-specific TCR breadth than placebo recipients (P = 0.0014).

What this sample's treatment or condition label stands for: around 19 received Ad26.COV2.S at low or high dose, single or two shots; about 5 received placebo; per-sample allocation not given. Repertoires of vaccine and placebo recipients were sequenced from samples collected on day 63 after the first injection. In Cohort 1b, some 25 adults aged 18-55 years were enrolled at a single site in Boston, USA, between 29 July and 7 August 2020. As a vaccine, Ad26.COV2.S was a replication-incompetent adenovirus type 26 vector that expressed a prefusion-stabilized SARS-CoV-2 spike protein derived from the original Wuhan strain. On this clone: Its binding antigen is unknown. No base-level quality is on record; no much larger clone is a single base apart.

The CDR3, cysteine through phenylalanine, is 14 amino acids long. Only CDR3 DNA remains: 42 bases, in frame from the first base. V is cut back by 2 bases and J by 7 bases, with 3 bases in the junction unmatched. CDR1 KGHSH and CDR2 LQKENI are derived from the germline V gene. The immunoSEQ Assay was used to sequence TCRbeta CDR3 regions. After extraction, genomic DNA underwent amplification by bias-controlled multiplex PCR, followed by high-throughput sequencing. In the paper's pipeline: To quantify the absolute abundance of each unique TCRbeta CDR3 region, sequences were collapsed and filtered. T cell fraction was estimated by normalizing TCRbeta template counts to usable DNA, with usable DNA measured through amplification of reference genes found in all nucleated cells. Repertoire TCRs were annotated as SARS-CoV-2-specific when V gene, CDR3 amino acid sequence and J gene were exactly matched to a known reactive TCR set. The reference SARS-CoV-2 TCR set came from MIRA and was filtered for enrichment in COVID-19-positive ImmuneCODE repertoires, removing public or cross-reactive TCRs. Using the MIRA antigens, annotated TCRs were further analysed by specific ORF or by position within an ORF. Depth was the summed frequency of annotated unique rearrangements, while breadth was defined as annotated unique rearrangements over total unique productive rearrangements. Two-sided Wilcoxon rank-sum tests were used to compare TCR breadth between groups. TCRdb retrieved this table from immuneACCESS and kept in-frame rearrangements only. Not all clones are present; in checked studies, unresolved V genes account for under half, and no reason is known for the remainder. The DNA gave D and trimming, while V, J and clone size come from that table. Across this sample there are 350,000 to 600,000 clones, with about 88% seen only once. Jointly, the top ten make up under 2% of the sample.

The sequence is built from TRBV18 and TRBJ1-1, with 11 bases aligning to TRBD1. Here the sequenced sample was peripheral blood, taken in a trial of Ad26.COV2.S vaccine versus placebo. The sequence was collected from a person aged 18-65 years who received the Ad26.COV2.S COVID-19 vaccine or a placebo. This receptor carries the CDR3 CASSPMGQGVEAFF. The sequence in DNA is TGTGCCAGCTCACCAATGGGACAGGGGGTTGAAGCTTTCTTT. When the CDR3 is completed using the reference TRBV18 and TRBJ1-1 genes on either side, the full variable domain is NAGVMQNPRHLVRRRGQEARLRCSPMKGHSHVYWYRQLPEEGLKFMVYLQKENIIDESGMPKERFSAEFPKEGPSILRIQQVVRGDSAAYFCASSPMGQGVEAFFGQGTRLTVV.